This TCR beta chain was documented in a study of blood T cell repertoires in COVID-19. About the research overall: Both acute and convalescent COVID-19 samples were obtained from the United States, Italy and Spain. PBMCs, B-cell-depleted T cells, or T cells provided the cDNA or gDNA that made up the material.

This clone has just a few counts. This CDR3 comprises 17 residues. J lost 5 bases, V lost 0 bases, and 8 bases had no gene match. CDR1 is LGHDT and CDR2 is YNNKEL in the germline V gene (reference sequence). Authors' processing steps: Estimated nucleated cell counts came from reference gene primer amplification. Libraries were prepared by immunoSEQ multiplex PCR; TCRdb keeps only in-frame clonotypes and omits some of them. D and trimming come from the DNA, and the V and J calls and clone size come from that table. The sample lists roughly 280,000 clones, approximately 91% occurring once. The clonotype originates from a man aged 45-65 years with acute or convalescent COVID-19. The specimen sequenced was peripheral blood. V and J are TRBV3-1 (or the pseudogene TRBV3-2) and TRBJ2-5; 11 nucleotides agree with TRBD2. CDR3: CASSQDVRLAGSETQYF. The CDR3 nucleotides read TGTGCCAGCAGCCAAGATGTGAGACTAGCGGGGAGTGAGACCCAGTACTTC.